This T cell receptor (beta chain) emerged from a study of T cells in Graves' hyperthyroidism and ophthalmopathy. The CDR3 sequence is 12 residues long. CDR1 and CDR2 from the germline V gene are DFQATT and SNEGSKA (reference sequence). Trimming took 3 bases from V and 3 from J, leaving 8 bases between them. Using RNA transcripts as the source, TCR beta CDR3 regions were amplified. Researchers ran a first-round RT-PCR on the TCR CDR3 using the HTBI primer set. TCRdb used MiXCR to reprocess the multiplex PCR reads, holding one entry per CDR3 protein. This repertoire shows approximately 870,000 distinct CDR3 sequences, approximately 40% found once; its top ten account for 7% to 10%. This clonotype was recorded many times.

The sequenced sample consisted of blood. This chain connects TRBV20-1 to TRBJ2-5, with D perhaps TRBD2 (5 bases). This TCR was recovered from a man younger than 35 with Graves' hyperthyroidism. The CDR3 bases are TGCAGTGCTAGTTCAGCGGAAGAGACCCAGTACTTC. Translating it yields CSASSAEETQYF.